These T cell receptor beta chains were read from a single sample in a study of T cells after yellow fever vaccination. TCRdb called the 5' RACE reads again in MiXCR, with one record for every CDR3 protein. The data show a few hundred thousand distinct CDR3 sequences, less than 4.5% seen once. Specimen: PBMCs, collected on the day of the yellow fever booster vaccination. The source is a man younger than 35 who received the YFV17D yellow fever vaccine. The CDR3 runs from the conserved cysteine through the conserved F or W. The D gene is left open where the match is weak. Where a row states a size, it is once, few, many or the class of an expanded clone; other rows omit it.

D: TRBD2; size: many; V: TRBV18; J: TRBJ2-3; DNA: TGTGCCAGCTCACCCGGCGGGGGGGCCGTTACGCAGTATTTT; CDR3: CASSPGGGAVTQYF
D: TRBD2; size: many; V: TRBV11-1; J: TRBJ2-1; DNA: TGTGCCAGCAGCTCACCAAGGCCCGGGACAGATCTAGCGGGGACTTACAATGAGCAGTTCTTC; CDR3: CASSSPRPGTDLAGTYNEQFF
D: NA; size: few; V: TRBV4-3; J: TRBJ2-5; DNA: TGCGCCAGCAGCCAAGATGTTCCGGGGGCATCAGAGACCCAGTACTTC; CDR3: CASSQDVPGASETQYF
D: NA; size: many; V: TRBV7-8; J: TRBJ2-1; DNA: TGTGCCAGCTCCTGGGTACGTTGGGACTCCTACAATGAGCAGTTCTTC; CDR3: CASSWVRWDSYNEQFF
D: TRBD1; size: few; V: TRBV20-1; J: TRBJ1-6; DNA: TGCAGTGCTGAGAACCGGGACAGCGAATATAATTCACCCCTCCACTTT; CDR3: CSAENRDSEYNSPLHF
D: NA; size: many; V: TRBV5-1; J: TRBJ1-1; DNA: TGCGCCAGCAGCTTGGACGATTGGGGCACTGAAGCTTTCTTT; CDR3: CASSLDDWGTEAFF
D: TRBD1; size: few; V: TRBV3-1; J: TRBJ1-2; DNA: TGTGCCAGCAGCCGCGACAGGGGTAGTGGCTACACCTTC; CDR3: CASSRDRGSGYTF
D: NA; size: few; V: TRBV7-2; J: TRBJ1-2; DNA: TGTGCCAGCAGCTTAGCAGCGACTCGAGCTAACTATGGCTACACCTTC; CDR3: CASSLAATRANYGYTF
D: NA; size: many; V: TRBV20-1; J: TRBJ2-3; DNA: TGCAGTGCTAGTATTTCAATCGCAGATACGCAGTATTTT; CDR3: CSASISIADTQYF
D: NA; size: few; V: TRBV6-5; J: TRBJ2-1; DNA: TGTGCCAGCAGCCCCACTAGGATCTCCAACGAGCAGTTCTTC; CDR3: CASSPTRISNEQFF
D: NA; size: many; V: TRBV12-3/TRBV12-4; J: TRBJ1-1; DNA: TGTGCCAGCAGTTTTGGGGGAGTGAGCACTGAAGCTTTCTTT; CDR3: CASSFGGVSTEAFF
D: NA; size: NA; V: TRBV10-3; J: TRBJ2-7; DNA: TGTGCCATCAGTGGGGACACCACCTACGAGCAGTACTTC; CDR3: CAISGDTTYEQYF
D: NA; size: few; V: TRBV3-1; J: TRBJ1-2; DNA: TGTGCCAGCAGCCACTTAGGACAGACCTATGGCTACACCTTC; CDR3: CASSHLGQTYGYTF
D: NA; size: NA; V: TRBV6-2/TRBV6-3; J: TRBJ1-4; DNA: TGTGCCAGCAGCCCCGACCGTCCGGGGGGAAAACTGTTTTTT; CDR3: CASSPDRPGGKLFF
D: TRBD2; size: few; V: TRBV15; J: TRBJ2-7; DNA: TGTGCCACCAGCAGAGATACGCTAGCGGGGGCTGGGGAGCAGTACTTC; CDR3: CATSRDTLAGAGEQYF
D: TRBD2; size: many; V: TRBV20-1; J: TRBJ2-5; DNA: TGCAGTGCACCACTAGCGGGGGGGCTAGAGACCCAGTACTTC; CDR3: CSAPLAGGLETQYF
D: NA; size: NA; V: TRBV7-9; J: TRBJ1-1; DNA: TGTGCCAGCAGCTTAAGGCTCTTCGGGCAAATGAACACTGAAGCTTTCTTT; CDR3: CASSLRLFGQMNTEAFF